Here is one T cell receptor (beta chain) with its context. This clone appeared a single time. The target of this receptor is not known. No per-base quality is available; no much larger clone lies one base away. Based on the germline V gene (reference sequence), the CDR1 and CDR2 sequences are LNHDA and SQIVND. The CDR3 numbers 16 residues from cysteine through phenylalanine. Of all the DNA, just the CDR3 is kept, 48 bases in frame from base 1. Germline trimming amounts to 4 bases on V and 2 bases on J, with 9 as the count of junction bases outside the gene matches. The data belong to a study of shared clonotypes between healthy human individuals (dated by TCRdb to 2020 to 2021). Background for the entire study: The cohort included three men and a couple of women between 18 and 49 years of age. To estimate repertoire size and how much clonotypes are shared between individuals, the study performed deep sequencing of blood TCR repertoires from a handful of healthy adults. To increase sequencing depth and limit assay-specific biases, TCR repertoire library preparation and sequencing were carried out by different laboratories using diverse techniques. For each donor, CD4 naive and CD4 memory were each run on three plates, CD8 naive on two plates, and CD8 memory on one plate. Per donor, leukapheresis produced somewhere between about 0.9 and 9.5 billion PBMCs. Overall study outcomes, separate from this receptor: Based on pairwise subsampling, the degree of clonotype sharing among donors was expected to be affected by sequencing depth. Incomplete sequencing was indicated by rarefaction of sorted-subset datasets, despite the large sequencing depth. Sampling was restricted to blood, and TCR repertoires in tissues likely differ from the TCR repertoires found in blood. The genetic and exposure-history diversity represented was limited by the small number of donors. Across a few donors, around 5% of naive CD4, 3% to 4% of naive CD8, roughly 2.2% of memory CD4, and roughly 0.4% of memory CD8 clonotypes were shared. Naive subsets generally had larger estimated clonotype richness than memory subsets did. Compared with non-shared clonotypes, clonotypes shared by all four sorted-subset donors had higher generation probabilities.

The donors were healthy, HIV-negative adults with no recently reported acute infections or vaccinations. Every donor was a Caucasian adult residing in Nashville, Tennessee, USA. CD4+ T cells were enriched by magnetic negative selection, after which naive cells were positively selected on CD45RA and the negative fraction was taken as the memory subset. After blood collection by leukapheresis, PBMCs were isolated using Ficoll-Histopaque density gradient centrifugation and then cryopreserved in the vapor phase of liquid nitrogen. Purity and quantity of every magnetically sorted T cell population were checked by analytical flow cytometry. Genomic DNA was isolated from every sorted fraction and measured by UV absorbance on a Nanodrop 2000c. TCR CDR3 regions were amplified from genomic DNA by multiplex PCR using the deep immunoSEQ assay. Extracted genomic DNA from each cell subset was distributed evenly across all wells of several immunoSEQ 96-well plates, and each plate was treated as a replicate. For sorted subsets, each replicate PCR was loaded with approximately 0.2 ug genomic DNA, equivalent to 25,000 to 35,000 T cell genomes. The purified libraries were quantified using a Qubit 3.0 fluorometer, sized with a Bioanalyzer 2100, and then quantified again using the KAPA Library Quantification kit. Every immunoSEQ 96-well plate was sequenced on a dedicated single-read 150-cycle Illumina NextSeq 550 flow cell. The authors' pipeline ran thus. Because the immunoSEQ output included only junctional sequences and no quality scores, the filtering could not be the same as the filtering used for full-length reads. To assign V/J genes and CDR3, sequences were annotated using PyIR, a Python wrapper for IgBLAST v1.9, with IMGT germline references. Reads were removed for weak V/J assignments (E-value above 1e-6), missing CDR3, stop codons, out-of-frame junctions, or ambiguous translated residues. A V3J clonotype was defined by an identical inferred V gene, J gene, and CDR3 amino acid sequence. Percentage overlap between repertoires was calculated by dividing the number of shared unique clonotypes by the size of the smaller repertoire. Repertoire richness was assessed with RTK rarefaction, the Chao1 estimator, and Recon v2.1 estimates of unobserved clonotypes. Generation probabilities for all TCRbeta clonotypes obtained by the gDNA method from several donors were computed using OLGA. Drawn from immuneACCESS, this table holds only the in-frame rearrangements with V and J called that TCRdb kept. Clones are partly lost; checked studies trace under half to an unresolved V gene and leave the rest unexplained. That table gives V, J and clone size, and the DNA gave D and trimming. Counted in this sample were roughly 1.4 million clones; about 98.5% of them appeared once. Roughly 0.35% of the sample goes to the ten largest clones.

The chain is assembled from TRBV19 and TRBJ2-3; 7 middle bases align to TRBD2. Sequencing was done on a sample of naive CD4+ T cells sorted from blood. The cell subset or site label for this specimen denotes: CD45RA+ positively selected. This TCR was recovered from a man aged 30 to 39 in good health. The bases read TGTGCCAGTAGTAAGTCTAGCGGAGTTATCACAGATACGCAGTATTTT. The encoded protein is CASSKSSGVITDTQYF.